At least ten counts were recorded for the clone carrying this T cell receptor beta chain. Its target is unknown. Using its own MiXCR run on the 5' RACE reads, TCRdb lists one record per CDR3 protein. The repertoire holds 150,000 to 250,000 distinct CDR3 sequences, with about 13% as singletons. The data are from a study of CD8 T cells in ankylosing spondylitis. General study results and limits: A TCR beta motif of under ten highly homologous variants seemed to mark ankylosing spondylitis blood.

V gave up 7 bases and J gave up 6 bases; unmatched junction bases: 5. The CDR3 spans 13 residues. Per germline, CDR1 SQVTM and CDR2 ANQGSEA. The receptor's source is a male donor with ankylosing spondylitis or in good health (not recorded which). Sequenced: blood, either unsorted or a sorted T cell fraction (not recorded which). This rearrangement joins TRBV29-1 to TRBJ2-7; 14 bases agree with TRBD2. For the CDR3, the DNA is TGCAGCGCTGGACTAGCGGGAGGTCGCGAGCAGTACTTC. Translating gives CSAGLAGGREQYF.